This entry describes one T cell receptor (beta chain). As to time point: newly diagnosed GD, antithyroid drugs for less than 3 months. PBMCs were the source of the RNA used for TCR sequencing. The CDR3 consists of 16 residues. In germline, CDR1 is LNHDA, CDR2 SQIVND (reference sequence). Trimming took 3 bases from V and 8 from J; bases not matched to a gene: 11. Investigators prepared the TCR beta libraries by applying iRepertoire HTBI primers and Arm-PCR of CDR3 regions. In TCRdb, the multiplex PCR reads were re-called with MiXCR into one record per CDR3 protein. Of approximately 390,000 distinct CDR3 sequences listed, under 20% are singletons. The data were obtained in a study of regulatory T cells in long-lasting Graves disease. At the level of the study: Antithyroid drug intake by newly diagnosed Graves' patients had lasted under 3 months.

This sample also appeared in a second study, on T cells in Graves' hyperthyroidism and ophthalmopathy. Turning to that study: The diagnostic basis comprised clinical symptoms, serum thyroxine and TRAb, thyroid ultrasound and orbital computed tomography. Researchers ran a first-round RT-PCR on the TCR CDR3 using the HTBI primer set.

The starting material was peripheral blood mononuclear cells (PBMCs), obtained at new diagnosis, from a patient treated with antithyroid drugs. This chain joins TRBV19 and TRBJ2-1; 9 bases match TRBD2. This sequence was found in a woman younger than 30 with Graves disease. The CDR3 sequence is CASSIGSGTSRDEQFF. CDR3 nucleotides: TGTGCCAGTAGTATCGGCTCGGGGACTAGCAGGGATGAGCAGTTCTTC.